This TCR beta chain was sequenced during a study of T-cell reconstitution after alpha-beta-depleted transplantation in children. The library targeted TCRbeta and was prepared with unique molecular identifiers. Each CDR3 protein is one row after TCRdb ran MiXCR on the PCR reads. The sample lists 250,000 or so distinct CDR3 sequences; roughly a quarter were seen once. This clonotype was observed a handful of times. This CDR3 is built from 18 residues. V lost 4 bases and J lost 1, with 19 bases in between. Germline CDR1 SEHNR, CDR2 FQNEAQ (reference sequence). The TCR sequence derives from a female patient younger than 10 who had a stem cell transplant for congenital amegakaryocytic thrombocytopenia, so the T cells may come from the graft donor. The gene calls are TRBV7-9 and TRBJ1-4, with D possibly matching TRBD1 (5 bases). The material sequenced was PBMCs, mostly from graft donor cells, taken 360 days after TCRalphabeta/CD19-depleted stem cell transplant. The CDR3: CASSSLRDLPLTNEKLFF. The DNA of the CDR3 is TGTGCCAGCAGCTCGCTCCGGGACTTACCTCTAACTAATGAAAAACTGTTTTTT.